Each of the 24 T cell receptor beta chains below was sequenced from the same sample in a study of T cell repertoires in cytomegalovirus infection. One entry per CDR3 protein, called by TCRdb with MiXCR from the reads. The sample lists a few hundred thousand distinct CDR3 sequences, under 55% occurring once. Antigens of these TCRs are unknown. The specimen was cultured PBMCs, collected from culture after CMV antigen stimulation. The receptors were sampled from a human donor in good health (CMV status not recorded). Some clones in this sample may be carry-over from other donors' samples.

This clonotype was detected only a few times. The chain links TRBV19 to TRBJ2-7, with TRBD2 matching 8 bases. The V segment lost 7 bases and the J segment 2 bases; nucleotides outside the gene matches: 10. The CDR3 sequence is 15 residues long. Germline V gene lookup returns CDR1 LNHDA and CDR2 SQIVND (reference sequence). Written as DNA, the CDR3 is TGTGCCAGTACCCCGGGGAGCGGGGGTACCTACGAGCAGTACTTC. Protein sequence: CASTPGSGGTYEQYF. Using reference TRBV19 and TRBJ2-7 for the parts outside the CDR3, the full variable domain is DGGITQSPKYLFRKEGQNVTLSCEQNLNHDAMYWYRQDPGQGLRLIYYSQIVNDFQKGDIAEGYSVSREKKESFPLTVTSAQKNPTAFYLCASTPGSGGTYEQYFGPGTRLTVT.

The sample holds a few counts of this clonotype. The rearrangement uses TRBV6-5 and TRBJ1-1, with D uncertain. With 5 bases removed from V and 3 bases from J, the gap between germline ends came to 10 bases. Germline V gene data show CDR1 as MNHEY and CDR2 as SVGAGI. The CDR3 contains 13 residues. The CDR3 DNA follows: TGTGCCAGCAGTCCCTCGGCGTACACTGAAGCTTTCTTT. This codes for CASSPSAYTEAFF.

This clonotype was recorded once. The V gene is TRBV2, the J gene TRBJ2-7; D may be TRBD1 (6 bases). Looked up from germline, CDR1 is SNHLY and CDR2 is FYNNEI. The CDR3 is made up of 13 amino acids. The V gene lost 8 bases and the J gene lost 2 bases, with 13 bases spanning the gap. The DNA for the CDR3 is TGTGCCAGCGGGGGAGAGGGGGCCTACGAGCAGTACTTC. Protein: CASGGEGAYEQYF. The full variable domain, its missing parts supplied by reference TRBV2 and TRBJ2-7, is EPEVTQTPSHQVTQMGQEVILRCVPISNHLYFYWYRQILGQKVEFLVSFYNNEISEKSEIFDDQFSVERPDGSNFTLKIRSTKLEDSAMYFCASGGEGAYEQYFGPGTRLTVT.

This clonotype was seen only a few times. The chain has TRBV19 and TRBJ1-2, with unresolved D. V lost 6 bases, J lost 0 bases, and 11 bases lay in between. The germline V gene has CDR1 LNHDA and CDR2 SQIVND (reference sequence). The CDR3 is 14 amino acids. The CDR3 region has the DNA TGTGCCAGTAGCAGAGAGTTAGCTAACTATGGCTACACCTTC. Amino acid sequence: CASSRELANYGYTF.

V usage is TRBV11-2 and J usage is TRBJ2-3; TRBD1 matches 7 bases. V gave up 1 base and J gave up 3 bases; unmatched junction bases: 13. The CDR3 extends over 18 amino acids. Per the germline V gene, CDR1 is SGHAT and CDR2 is FQNNGV. Here the CDR3 DNA reads TGTGCCAGCAGCTTAGGGGGGTTGCGATCAGGGGGAACAGATACGCAGTATTTT. It translates to CASSLGGLRSGGTDTQYF.

The J gene is TRBJ2-7, the V gene TRBV6-5; no clear D. The germline V gene encodes CDR1 MNHEY and CDR2 SVGAGI. V lost 11 bases and J 10 bases, leaving 24 bases between the germline ends. The CDR3 runs 13 residues. This CDR3 is CAAGRETVTGQYF. The CDR3 nucleotides are TGTGCCGCCGGTAGGGAAACGGTAACCGGTCAGTACTTC.

The chain couples TRBV7-2 to TRBJ1-2; D is uncertain. There are 14 residues in the CDR3. V dropped 6 bases and J dropped 4 bases, with 15 bases sitting between them. CDR1 SGHTA and CDR2 FQGNSA come from the germline V gene. The CDR3 DNA sequence: TGTGCCAGCAGACGTCCTCCCCTCAGCTATGGCTACACCTTC. This sequence encodes CASRRPPLSYGYTF.

The chain carries TRBV4-1 and TRBJ2-7; 11 positions match TRBD2. V lost 4 bases, J lost 7 bases, and 9 bases stayed unmatched. Germline lookup yields CDR1 MGHRA and CDR2 YSYEKL. CDR3 length equals 15 residues. The CDR3 region is CASSLGLAGIGEQYF. The CDR3 coding sequence is TGCGCCAGCAGCCTTGGACTAGCGGGTATAGGGGAGCAGTACTTC.

A few counts support this clonotype. This chain links TRBV6-6 with TRBJ1-6, with TRBD1 matching 10 bases. This CDR3 comprises 16 residues. V shed 6 bases and J 7 bases; nucleotides not matched to a gene: 9. From germline, CDR1 is MNHNY and CDR2 SVGAGI (reference sequence). CDR3 residues: CASRRGGTGENSPLHF. The CDR3 nucleotides are TGTGCCAGCAGAAGAGGGGGGACAGGGGAAAATTCACCCCTCCACTTT.

This chain uses TRBV7-9 with TRBJ1-1; no clear D. Germline assignment: CDR1 SEHNR and CDR2 FQNEAQ (reference sequence). This CDR3 is 14 amino acids long. V shed 6 bases and J shed 5 bases, with 16 bases lying between them. This chain's CDR3 is CASRKNTGGTEAFF. In DNA, the CDR3 is TGTGCCAGCAGGAAAAACACGGGCGGGACTGAAGCTTTCTTT.

The chain is built from TRBV5-4 and TRBJ2-1, with 7 positions matching TRBD2. J was trimmed by 7 bases and V by 4 bases; bases with no gene match: 11. Germline CDR1 reads SGHNT; CDR2 reads YYREEE (reference sequence). The CDR3 loop spans 15 amino acids. The CDR3, as DNA: TGTGCCAGCAGCGCCCAGGTTCGGGGGGAGAATGAGCAGTTCTTC. Residues: CASSAQVRGENEQFF. The whole variable domain, filled in from reference TRBV5-4 and TRBJ2-1, reads ETGVTQSPTHLIKTRGQQVTLRCSSQSGHNTVSWYQQALGQGPQFIFQYYREEENGRGNFPPRFSGLQFPNYSSELNVNALELDDSALYLCASSAQVRGENEQFFGPGTRLTVL.

The rearrangement joins TRBV20-1 to TRBJ2-5; 10 bases align to TRBD1. The CDR3 runs to 14 residues. Trimming took 6 bases from V and 5 from J; bases not matched to a gene: 9. Looked up from germline, CDR1 is DFQATT and CDR2 is SNEGSKA (reference sequence). CDR3 coding DNA: TGCAGTGCACCCCCGGGACAGGGGCGTGAGACCCAGTACTTC. Translation gives CSAPPGQGRETQYF.

The chain recombines TRBV11-2 with TRBJ2-1; D is undetermined. The CDR3 is 14 amino acids. Deletions cut 5 bases from V and 6 bases from J, with 14 bases between. The germline CDR1 and CDR2 sequences are SGHAT and FQNNGV. Written as DNA, the CDR3 is TGTGCCAGCAGCACCAGAGCGAGTAGCAATGAGCAGTTCTTC. This sequence encodes CASSTRASSNEQFF.

CDR3 DNA: TGTGCCAGCACCGGGACAGGGTATGAGCAGTTCTTC. It specifies CASTGTGYEQFF. The chain carries TRBV6-1 and TRBJ2-1, with 9 bases matching TRBD1. The germline gives CDR1 MNHNS, CDR2 SASEGT. Unmatched junction bases numbered 3, after V lost 7 bases and J lost 8 bases. The CDR3 loop spans 12 amino acids.

This clonotype was counted many times. V gene TRBV11-2 combines with J gene TRBJ2-3; D unclear. CDR1 is SGHAT and CDR2 is FQNNGV in the germline V gene. The CDR3 consists of 18 residues. V lost 3 bases to trimming and J lost 6 bases, with 25 bases between them. The CDR3 coding sequence is TGTGCCAGCAGCTTGCGCCCTACGACTGCCTGGGTGGTGGATACGCAGTATTTT. Translating it yields CASSLRPTTAWVVDTQYF.

The gene calls are TRBV7-9 and TRBJ2-7, with 13 bases aligning to TRBD2. Trimming removed 8 bases from V and 2 bases from J; junction bases left unmatched: 3. This CDR3 has 14 residues. CDR1 SEHNR and CDR2 FQNEAQ come from the germline V gene (reference sequence). For the CDR3, the DNA is TGTGCCAGCGGACTAGCGGGGGCCACCTACGAGCAGTACTTC. The encoded protein is CASGLAGATYEQYF.

This clonotype was recorded a few times. The chain uses TRBV12-5 and TRBJ1-3; D gene ambiguous. CDR1 is LGHNT, CDR2 FRNRAP, per germline. This CDR3 contains 17 residues. Between the trimmed V and J ends, which lost 1 base and 0 bases, there was a span of 13 bases. This CDR3 reads CASGLDLLTPSGNTIYF. The CDR3 coding sequence is TGTGCTAGTGGTTTGGACCTCCTGACTCCCTCTGGAAACACCATATATTTT.

The J gene is TRBJ2-1, the V gene TRBV5-5; D unresolved. Germline lookup yields CDR1 SGHKS and CDR2 YYEKEE (reference sequence). V was trimmed by 0 bases and J by 4 bases, leaving 8 bases between them. The CDR3 runs 14 residues. The CDR3 sequence: CASSLATDYNEQFF. Here the CDR3 DNA reads TGTGCCAGCAGCTTGGCTACAGATTACAATGAGCAGTTCTTC.

This clonotype has a handful of counts. Germline is not matched at one junction end, which may reflect a read error. The chain couples TRBV28 to TRBJ1-6, with 7 bases matching TRBD1. Looked up from germline, CDR1 is MDHEN and CDR2 is SYDVKM. CDR3 length equals 15 residues. CDR3 loop: CASRRQGFPESPPHF. Here the CDR3 DNA reads TGTGCCAGCAGAAGACAGGGATTCCCCGAGAGTCCCCCCCACTTT. The variable domain in full, with the rest retrieved from reference TRBV28 and TRBJ1-6, is DVKVTQSSRYLVKRTGEKVFLECVQDMDHENMFWYRQDPGLGLRLIYFSYDVKMKEKGDIPEGYSVSREKKERFSLILESASTNQTSMYLCASRRQGFPESPPHFGNGTRLTVT.

J is TRBJ1-4 and V is TRBV18; D is perhaps TRBD1 (6 bases). The V end lost 3 bases, the J end lost 0 bases, and 8 bases lay between the germline ends. There are 15 residues in the CDR3. Germline V gene lookup returns CDR1 KGHSH and CDR2 LQKENI. In nucleotides, the CDR3 is TGTGCCAGCTCACCGGGGACATCAACTAATGAAAAACTGTTTTTT. It specifies CASSPGTSTNEKLFF. Together with reference TRBV18 and TRBJ1-4, the CDR3 gives the full variable domain: NAGVMQNPRHLVRRRGQEARLRCSPMKGHSHVYWYRQLPEEGLKFMVYLQKENIIDESGMPKERFSAEFPKEGPSILRIQQVVRGDSAAYFCASSPGTSTNEKLFFGSGTQLSVL.

The rearrangement joins TRBV6-2 or TRBV6-3 to TRBJ2-3; 10 bases are shared with TRBD2. CDR1 MNHEY and CDR2 SVGEGT come from the germline V gene. After removal of 4 bases from V and 2 bases from J, the junction contained 3 bases not matched to a gene. The CDR3 totals 15 residues. In nucleotides, the CDR3 is TGTGCCAGCAGTTTGGGACTAGCGAACACAGATACGCAGTATTTT. Translated: CASSLGLANTDTQYF.

Worth noting for this clonotype: At one end the junction does not follow the germline gene, possibly because of a read error. The genes are TRBV5-3 and TRBJ2-4; 9 bases are a match to TRBD1. TRBV5-3 has ORF status, its function being uncertain. CDR3 size: 15 residues. The CDR3 nucleotides are TGTGCCAGCAGCTCGGGCCGGGACAGGGAAAACATTCAGTACTTC. This codes for CASSSGRDRENIQYF.

This clonotype was recorded a few times. This rearrangement joins TRBV7-2 to TRBJ1-4; possible D gene TRBD1, 5 bases. In germline, CDR1 is SGHTA, CDR2 FQGNSA. The CDR3 runs to 13 residues. Trimming removed 3 bases from V and 8 bases from J, with 10 bases in between. This CDR3 reads CASSFRDSEKLFF. In nucleotides, the CDR3 is TGTGCCAGCAGCTTCAGGGATTCCGAAAAACTGTTTTTT.

This chain links TRBV6-5 with TRBJ2-5; a possible D gene is TRBD2 (7 bases). The CDR3 loop spans 17 amino acids. The ends were cut back, 7 bases at V and 11 bases at J, with 32 bases in the middle. Germline CDR1 is MNHEY and CDR2 is SVGAGI. The CDR3 coding sequence is TGTGCCAGCAAGGGAGGGAGGGCGTGGGGGGGCACAGATACGCAGTACTTC. This gives the protein CASKGGRAWGGTDTQYF.